The 6 T cell receptor beta chains below come from one sample, sequenced in a study of neurological immune-mediated disorders. MiXCR, run by TCRdb on the 5' RACE reads, gives a single entry per CDR3 protein. The table has nearly 45,000 distinct CDR3 sequences, 10% to 15% seen once. Sequenced material: PBMCs. These receptors were obtained from a female donor in good health.

This clonotype was seen only a few times. The rearrangement links TRBV25-1 to TRBJ2-1; TRBD2 matches 12 bases. Germline V gives CDR1 MGHDK, CDR2 SYGVNS. CDR3 length: 16 residues. J lost 2 bases, V lost 7 bases, and 6 bases had no gene match. The chain's CDR3 is CASTRTSGTPYNEQFF. The DNA of the CDR3 is TGTGCCAGCACCCGGACTAGCGGGACCCCCTACAATGAGCAGTTCTTC.

This clonotype was recorded at least ten times. The chain joins TRBV14 to TRBJ1-2; 10 bases line up with TRBD1. V lost 4 bases, J lost 8 bases, and 13 bases stayed unmatched. Germline V gives CDR1 SGHDN, CDR2 FVKESK. This CDR3 has 16 residues. The CDR3 region has the DNA TGTGCCAGCAGCCCACATAAAGGGACAGGGGCGGAAGGCTACACCTTC. This sequence encodes CASSPHKGTGAEGYTF. The variable domain in full, completed from reference TRBV14 and TRBJ1-2, reads EAGVTQFPSHSVIEKGQTVTLRCDPISGHDNLYWYRRVMGKEIKFLLHFVKESKQDESGMPNNRFLAERTGGTYSTLKVQPAELEDSGVYFCASSPHKGTGAEGYTFGSGTRLTVV.

This clonotype was seen many times. The chain is built from TRBV20-1 and TRBJ2-7, with D unresolved. CDR1 and CDR2 from the germline V gene are DFQATT and SNEGSKA (reference sequence). The CDR3 loop spans 12 amino acids. V was clipped by 1 base and J by 2 bases, with 6 bases between them. DNA of the CDR3: TGCAGTGCTAGAGCAGACACCTACGAGCAGTACTTC. It specifies CSARADTYEQYF.

The rearrangement links TRBV6-1 to TRBJ2-1, with D hard to call. Germline CDR1 reads MNHNS; CDR2 reads SASEGT. This CDR3 has 16 amino acids. Trimming cost V 1 base and J 3 bases, with 13 bases left between them. In DNA, the CDR3 is TGTGCCAGCAGTGAAGGGACCCAGCCACACTACAATGAGCAGTTCTTC. Translated: CASSEGTQPHYNEQFF.

The table lists this clonotype with many counts. The gene calls are TRBV5-1 and TRBJ2-1, with 8 bases lining up with TRBD2. The trim removed 4 bases at V and 7 bases at J, leaving 10 bases unmatched. CDR3 length: 15 amino acids. Germline CDR1 SGHRS, CDR2 YFSETQ. The CDR3 sequence is CASSPRGGFMNEQFF. The CDR3 DNA reads as TGCGCCAGCAGCCCCCGGGGGGGGTTTATGAATGAGCAGTTCTTC.

This clonotype has ten or more counts. The chain links TRBV28 to TRBJ1-1; D gene ambiguous. CDR3 length: 15 residues. Germline CDR1 and CDR2: MDHEN and SYDVKM. The ends were cut back, 5 bases at V and 1 base at J, with 14 bases in the middle. The CDR3 sequence: CASSPNRHPNTEAFF. The CDR3 nucleotides read TGTGCCAGCAGTCCCAACCGACACCCGAACACTGAAGCTTTCTTT.